The T cell receptor (beta chain) described here comes from a study of blood T cell repertoires in COVID-19. Sequenced by immunoSEQ multiplex PCR; TCRdb stores in-frame clones only, minus some. The table has some 50,000 clones, 86% seen once. V was clipped by 0 bases and J by 9 bases, with 12 bases between them. The CDR3 sequence is 15 residues long. Germline CDR1 reads MNHNS; CDR2 reads SASEGT. This clonotype was obtained from a man at least 80 years old with acute or convalescent COVID-19. This chain joins TRBV6-1 and TRBJ1-6; D is unresolved. Specimen: peripheral blood. The CDR3: CASSEAPATTSPLHF. In DNA form, the CDR3 reads TGTGCCAGCAGTGAAGCACCTGCTACTACTTCACCCCTCCACTTT.